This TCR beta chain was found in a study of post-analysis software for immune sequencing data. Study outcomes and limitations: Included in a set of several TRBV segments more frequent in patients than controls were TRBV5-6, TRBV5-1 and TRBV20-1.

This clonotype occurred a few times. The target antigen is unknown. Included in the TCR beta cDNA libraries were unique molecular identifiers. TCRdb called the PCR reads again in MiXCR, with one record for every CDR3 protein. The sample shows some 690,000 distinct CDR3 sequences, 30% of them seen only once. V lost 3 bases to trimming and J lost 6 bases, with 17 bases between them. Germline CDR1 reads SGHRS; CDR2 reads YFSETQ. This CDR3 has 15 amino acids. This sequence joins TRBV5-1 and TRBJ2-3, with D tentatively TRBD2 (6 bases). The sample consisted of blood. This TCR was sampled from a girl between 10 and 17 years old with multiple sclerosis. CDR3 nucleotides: TGCGCCAGCAGCTCCGGACTACCTAACGCGGATACGCAGTATTTT. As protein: CASSSGLPNADTQYF.